This T cell receptor (beta chain) came from a study of T cells after yellow fever vaccination. This clonotype was detected only a few times. Its specificity is unknown. The ends were cut back, 2 bases at V and 2 bases at J, with 7 bases in the middle. The germline CDR1 and CDR2 sequences are MNHEY and SVGAGI. This CDR3 contains 13 residues. Study-wide results and limits: A small proportion of clonotypes was detected in both the CD4 and CD8 compartments. A large majority of primary-vaccination clones showed up again after the booster (about 97% CD4, roughly 91% CD8).

Generation of TCR cDNA used 5'RACE template switching (which added a universal primer site and UMIs). TCRdb fed the 5' RACE reads into MiXCR, producing one record per CDR3 protein. Of 300,000 to 400,000 distinct CDR3 sequences in the sample, 8.7% were seen once. The sample here was PBMCs, taken on the day of the first yellow fever vaccination. This chain joins TRBV6-5 and TRBJ2-7, with D perhaps matching TRBD1 or TRBD2 (5 bases each). This sequence was found in a man younger than 30 who received the YFV17D yellow fever vaccine. CDR3 DNA: TGTGCCAGCAGTTACCTGGGGGCCTACGAGCAGTACTTC. Encoded protein: CASSYLGAYEQYF.